A selection of T cell receptor beta chains follows, all from one sample in a study of blood T cell repertoires in COVID-19. Here immunoSEQ multiplex PCR was the method, and the copy in TCRdb shows in-frame clones only, minus some. The sample consists of 150,000 to 160,000 clones, approximately 83% of them appearing once. Sequences were obtained from peripheral blood. These receptors were obtained from a woman in her sixties or seventies with acute or convalescent COVID-19. Both conserved end residues are part of each CDR3. D genes are given only for firm matches. Clone size, where shown, is once, few, many, or a class for clones that have expanded.

TRBJ1-1 | NA | TRBV6-5 | TRBD1 | TGTGCCAGCAGCGGGACAGGGGGAACGTCCACTGAAGCTTTCTTT | CASSGTGGTSTEAFF
TRBJ2-1 | NA | TRBV9 | NA | TGTGCCAGCAGCGTAGTTGGACAGTTAAATGAGCAGTTCTTC | CASSVVGQLNEQFF
TRBJ2-7 | NA | TRBV7-9 | TRBD1 | TGTGCCAGCGGACACGGGACAGGGTACCACGAGCAGTACTTC | CASGHGTGYHEQYF
TRBJ1-2 | NA | TRBV3-1/TRBV3-2 | NA | TGTGCCAGCAGCCCTCAAACACAGGGAACCAACTATGGCTACACCTTC | CASSPQTQGTNYGYTF
TRBJ1-5 | NA | TRBV7-2 | NA | TGTGCCAGCAGCTTAGATCAGAATCAGCCCCAGCATTTT | CASSLDQNQPQHF
TRBJ1-1 | NA | TRBV7-3 | NA | TGTGCCAGCAGCCGGCGGGAGAACACTGAAGCTTTCTTT | CASSRRENTEAFF
TRBJ2-1 | NA | TRBV7-9 | TRBD1 | TGTGCCAGCAGCTCCAAAGGCCGGGACAGGGTGGGCAATGAGCAGTTCTTC | CASSSKGRDRVGNEQFF
TRBJ2-1 | NA | TRBV5-1 | NA | TGCGCCAGCAGCTTGTCGGGGGTATTATCCTACAATGAGCAGTTCTTC | CASSLSGVLSYNEQFF
TRBJ2-7 | NA | TRBV7-9 | NA | TGTGCCAGCAGCTTTGGCGGAGTCTACGAGCAGTACTTC | CASSFGGVYEQYF
TRBJ1-4 | NA | TRBV18 | TRBD1 | TGTGCCAGCTCAACCACAGGGGCTGGCGAAAAACTGTTTTTT | CASSTTGAGEKLFF
TRBJ1-2 | few | TRBV5-8 | NA | TGTGCCAGCAGCTTGGCGTCAGGTGTTGGCTACACCTTC | CASSLASGVGYTF
TRBJ1-6 | NA | TRBV5-1 | NA | TGCGCCAGCAGCTTGAATCGGGAAACTTCACCCCTCCACTTT | CASSLNRETSPLHF
TRBJ2-1 | NA | TRBV28 | NA | TGTGCCAGCAGTCGCCTTACGAGGTTCTTC | CASSRLTRFF
TRBJ1-1 | NA | TRBV5-4 | TRBD1 | TGTGCCAGCAGCTTGGCGGACAGGGTTGGCACTGAAGCTTTCTTT | CASSLADRVGTEAFF
TRBJ1-2 | NA | TRBV19 | NA | TGTGCCAGTAGTCCGCAGGGCCATGGCTACACCTTC | CASSPQGHGYTF
TRBJ1-1 | NA | TRBV4-1 | TRBD1 | TGCGCCAGCAGCTTTCGGACAGGCGAGGAGCCCACTGAAGCTTTCTTT | CASSFRTGEEPTEAFF
TRBJ2-1 | few | TRBV5-1 | NA | TGCGCCAGCAGCTTACAGGGATTAGAGAGGAGTGAGCAGTTCTTC | CASSLQGLERSEQFF
TRBJ2-5 | NA | TRBV5-1 | NA | TGCGCCAGCAGCTTGTCAGCGATGGAGACCCAGTACTTC | CASSLSAMETQYF
TRBJ2-2 | NA | TRBV19 | NA | TGTGCCAGTAGTAACCCCCGAGCGGGTGCGTACACCGGGGAGCTGTTTTTT | CASSNPRAGAYTGELFF
TRBJ2-5 | once | TRBV6-5 | NA | TGTGCCAGCACGGGACTCCTGAGGGCAGAGACCCAGTACTTC | CASTGLLRAETQYF
TRBJ1-4 | few | TRBV30 | TRBD1 | TGTGCCTGGAGGACGGGACAGGGGGCCGGAAATGAAAAACTGTTTTTT | CAWRTGQGAGNEKLFF
TRBJ1-5 | once | TRBV2 | NA | TGTGCCAGCAGTCAACAGGGACCGTTCCAGCCCCAGCATTTT | CASSQQGPFQPQHF
TRBJ1-6 | few | TRBV9 | NA | TGTGCCAGCAGCGTGGATGGGAGCAATTCACCCCTCCACTTT | CASSVDGSNSPLHF
TRBJ2-3 | NA | TRBV6-2/TRBV6-3 | NA | TGTGCCAGCAGTTACGGAGGCGTGGGAGGAAATACGCAGTATTTT | CASSYGGVGGNTQYF
TRBJ1-4 | few | TRBV1 | NA | TGCACCAGCAGCCAAGTAGTCGGAGTAGACGCTCTAATTACAACTAATGAAAAACTGTTTTTT | CTSSQVVGVDALITTNEKLFF
TRBJ1-2 | NA | TRBV5-1 | NA | TGCGCCAGCAGCCAAAGCGGACGGTCGCTTAACTATGGCTACACCTTC | CASSQSGRSLNYGYTF
TRBJ1-2 | NA | TRBV19 | NA | TGTGCCAGTAGTACCGGTACAGGACGGCTCGGGGGCTACACCTTC | CASSTGTGRLGGYTF
TRBJ2-2 | NA | TRBV10-3 | TRBD1 | TGTGCCATCATGGACTGGACAGGGGGTGGGACCGGGGAGCTGTTTTTT | CAIMDWTGGGTGELFF
TRBJ1-1 | NA | TRBV7-9 | NA | TGTGCCAGCAGCTTAGGGACAGTCTACACTGAAGCTTTCTTT | CASSLGTVYTEAFF
TRBJ1-2 | NA | TRBV9 | TRBD1 | TGTGCCAGCAGCGCCCGAGGACAGGTTCTAGGTTATGGCTACACCTTC | CASSARGQVLGYGYTF
TRBJ2-1 | NA | TRBV27 | TRBD2 | TGTGCCAGCAGTGGACTAGCGGGGGTCAATGAGCAGTTCTTC | CASSGLAGVNEQFF
TRBJ1-1 | NA | TRBV6-5 | NA | TGTGCCAGCACCCTGATCACGGGCACTGAAGCTTTCTTT | CASTLITGTEAFF
TRBJ2-2 | NA | TRBV5-4 | TRBD2 | TGTGCCAGCAGCTCCGGGACTAGAGGTGCGAACACCGGGGAGCTGTTTTTT | CASSSGTRGANTGELFF
TRBJ2-1 | NA | TRBV5-1 | TRBD1 | TGCGCCAGCAGCTCCCGGACAGGGGGAAAGGGCAATGAGCAGTTCTTC | CASSSRTGGKGNEQFF
TRBJ1-4 | NA | TRBV3-1/TRBV3-2 | TRBD1 | TGTGCCAGCAGCCAGCCGGGACAGGGGAGGGAAAAACTGTTTTTT | CASSQPGQGREKLFF
TRBJ2-1 | NA | TRBV29-1 | TRBD2 | TGCAGCGGCCAGGCGGGGGGCTGGTATGAGCAGTTCTTC | CSGQAGGWYEQFF
TRBJ2-1 | NA | TRBV7-9 | NA | TGTGCCAGCAGCTTAACAGGCAACTACAATGAGCAGTTCTTC | CASSLTGNYNEQFF
TRBJ1-4 | NA | TRBV5-5 | NA | TGTGCCAGCAGCTTGGGTCCAGGGAATGAAAAACTGTTTTTT | CASSLGPGNEKLFF
TRBJ2-3 | NA | TRBV10-1 | TRBD2 | TGCGCCAGCAGTGCCCGGGGGGGCGGGAATACGCAGTATTTT | CASSARGGGNTQYF
TRBJ2-3 | NA | TRBV6-1 | NA | TGTGCCACCAGGTCCGGAGTTAGCACAGATACGCAGTATTTT | CATRSGVSTDTQYF
TRBJ1-1 | NA | TRBV25-1 | TRBD1 | TGTGCCAGCAGTGAATCGGGACAGGGCTGGACTGAAGCTTTCTTT | CASSESGQGWTEAFF
TRBJ1-1 | NA | TRBV10-1 | NA | TGCGCCAGCAGTGATTCGGGTCACGGAGCTTTCTTT | CASSDSGHGAFF
TRBJ1-1 | NA | TRBV5-1 | TRBD1 | TGCGCCAGCAGCGCTGGGACAGACACTGAAGCTTTCTTT | CASSAGTDTEAFF
TRBJ1-1 | NA | TRBV12-3/TRBV12-4 | NA | TGTGCCAGCAGCTGGGGAGGCACTGAAGCTTTCTTT | CASSWGGTEAFF
TRBJ1-2 | once | TRBV3-1/TRBV3-2 | NA | TGTGCCAGCAGCCCTACTCCTAGGAGGTGGACAGAGAACTATGGCTACACCTTC | CASSPTPRRWTENYGYTF
TRBJ1-5 | NA | TRBV30 | TRBD1 | TGTGCCTTCCCGACCGGACAGGGAGACAGGGAAAACAATCAGCCCCAGCATTTT | CAFPTGQGDRENNQPQHF
TRBJ1-1 | NA | TRBV19 | TRBD1 | TGTGCCAGTACCCAGGACAGGATGAACACTGAAGCTTTCTTT | CASTQDRMNTEAFF
TRBJ1-3 | NA | TRBV30 | NA | TGTGCCTGGAGTGTACAAAACCCTGGAAACACCATATATTTT | CAWSVQNPGNTIYF
TRBJ2-2 | NA | TRBV14 | TRBD2 | TGTGCCAGCAGCGGACACGTAGGGACTAACGCGAACACCGGGGAGCTGTTTTTT | CASSGHVGTNANTGELFF
TRBJ1-5 | NA | TRBV27 | NA | TGTGCCAGCAGTTTGCGGGTAGGCAATCAGCCCCAGCATTTT | CASSLRVGNQPQHF
TRBJ1-1 | NA | TRBV30 | TRBD1 | TGTGCCTGGAGTGTACTCCCAGGGGGCACTGAAGCTTTCTTT | CAWSVLPGGTEAFF
TRBJ1-5 | NA | TRBV20-1 | NA | TGCAGTGCTAGAGATAAACAGGCCCAGCATTTT | CSARDKQAQHF
TRBJ2-1 | NA | TRBV28 | NA | TGTGCCAGCAGTCCGGGCCGGGGCAGGGGCAATGAGCAGTTCTTC | CASSPGRGRGNEQFF
TRBJ2-3 | NA | TRBV5-1 | TRBD2 | TGCGCCAGCAGCCAGGGACTAGGGTTTCCAGATACGCAGTATTTT | CASSQGLGFPDTQYF
TRBJ1-6 | NA | TRBV12-3/TRBV12-4 | TRBD1 | TGTGCCAGCCGTCCAGGGGGCGGTTCACCCCTCCACTTT | CASRPGGGSPLHF
TRBJ2-6 | NA | TRBV19 | NA | TGTGCCAGTAGTTCCCAGGGGACTGGGGCCAACGTCCTGACTTTC | CASSSQGTGANVLTF
TRBJ2-4 | NA | TRBV7-9 | NA | TGTGCCAGCAGCCCTGACAGTAGATTTAACATTCAGTACTTC | CASSPDSRFNIQYF
TRBJ2-2 | NA | TRBV4-1 | NA | TGCGCCAGCAGCCAAGATGGACGGGACACCTCGAACACCGGGGAGCTGTTTTTT | CASSQDGRDTSNTGELFF
TRBJ1-6 | NA | TRBV5-4 | TRBD1 | TGTGCCAGCAGCCCCGGGACAGGGTGGGATAATTCACCCCTCCACTTT | CASSPGTGWDNSPLHF
TRBJ2-7 | NA | TRBV6-5 | NA | TGTGCCAGCGCCAGTCCCGCAGTGACAGTCTCCGAGCAGTACTTC | CASASPAVTVSEQYF